Described below is a single TCR beta chain sequence and its context. Its cognate antigen has yet to be identified. No base qualities exist here, and no much larger clone lies one base off it. This sample was included in a study of blood T cell repertoires in COVID-19 (dated by TCRdb to the early 2020s). In terms of the full investigation: Samples covering the acute and convalescent phases of COVID-19 were provided by collaborators in the United States, Italy and Spain. Where available, HLA class I and class II types were obtained from metadata supplied by the sample provider rather than from assay-based typing. The repertoires were released in a freely available public database intended as a resource for research on the immune response to SARS-CoV-2. The dataset comprised deeply sampled blood TCRbeta repertoires from subjects exposed to, actively infected with, or recovered from COVID-19. The prospective study material was composed of cDNA or gDNA derived from T cells, B-cell-depleted T cells, or PBMCs. The samples were drawn from the first 160 participants of the ongoing ImmuneRACE study and from roughly 1,300 subjects provided by 6 global collaborators. Nearly every sample came with metadata listing a de-identified subject ID, COVID-19 status, age in years and sex.

The CDR3 goes from the cysteine to the phenylalanine over 13 residues. Here the CDR3 DNA is all that survives: 39 bases in frame from base 1. Trimming costs V 2 bases and J 9 bases, and their ends lie 13 bases apart. As encoded in the germline V gene, CDR1 is MNHEY while CDR2 is SVGAGI. Points the paper makes about the study in general: How much clinical and demographic metadata was included differed by source and by participant, and the metadata was provided uncurated.

TCRbeta CDR3 regions were amplified from genomic DNA by means of the immunoSEQ Assay, a bias-controlled multiplex PCR. The study's processing was this. Nucleated cell counts per sample were estimated from amplification of reference gene primers within the assay. Sequence reads were collapsed and filtered to measure the absolute abundance of every unique TCRbeta CDR3 rearrangement. For each sample, productive Simpson clonality was calculated by taking the square root of Simpson's diversity index across productive rearrangements. The clones in this table, taken by TCRdb from immuneACCESS, are in-frame only. Not every clone is retained; where verified, under half of the shortfall comes from an unresolved V gene, and the cause of the rest is unknown. The V and J calls and clone size were taken over from that table, and D and trimming were inferred from the DNA. The sample table holds a few hundred thousand clones, of which approximately 85% were seen once. The top ten constitute 8% to 13% of the sample.

Each collaborating institution followed its own protocols to collect whole blood in K2EDTA tubes. Collaborator samples were shipped for TCRbeta analysis as frozen whole blood, isolated PBMCs, or DNA extracted from either sample type. The rearranged segments are TRBV6-5 and TRBJ1-2, with the D gene uncertain. The TCR originated in a woman aged 70-85 years with acute or convalescent COVID-19. The sequencing sample was made of peripheral blood. The DNA sequence is TGTGCCAGCAGTTACCGCGTTGAGGAGAGCTACACCTTC. Translated, it reads CASSYRVEESYTF.